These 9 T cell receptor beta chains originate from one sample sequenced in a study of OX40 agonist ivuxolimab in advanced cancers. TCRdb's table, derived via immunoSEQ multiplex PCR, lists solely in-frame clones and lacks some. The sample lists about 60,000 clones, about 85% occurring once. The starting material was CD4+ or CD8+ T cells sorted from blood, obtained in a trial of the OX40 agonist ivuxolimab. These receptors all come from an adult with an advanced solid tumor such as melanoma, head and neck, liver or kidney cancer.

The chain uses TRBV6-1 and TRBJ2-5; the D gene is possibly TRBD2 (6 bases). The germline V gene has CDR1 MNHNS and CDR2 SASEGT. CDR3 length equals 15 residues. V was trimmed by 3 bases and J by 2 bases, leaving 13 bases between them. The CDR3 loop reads CASSDSGAGQETQYF. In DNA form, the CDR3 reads TGTGCCAGCAGTGACTCCGGGGCGGGGCAAGAGACCCAGTACTTC.

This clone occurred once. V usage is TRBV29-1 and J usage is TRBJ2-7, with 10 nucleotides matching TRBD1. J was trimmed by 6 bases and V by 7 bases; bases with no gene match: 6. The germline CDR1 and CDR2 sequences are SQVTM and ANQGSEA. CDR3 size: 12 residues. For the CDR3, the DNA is TGCAGCGCGACAGGGGGCGCGGGCGAGCAGTACTTC. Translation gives CSATGGAGEQYF.

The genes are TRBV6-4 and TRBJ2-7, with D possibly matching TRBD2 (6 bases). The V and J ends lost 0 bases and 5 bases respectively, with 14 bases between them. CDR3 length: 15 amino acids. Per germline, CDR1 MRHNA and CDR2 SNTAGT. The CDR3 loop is CASSDSGTPNDEQYF. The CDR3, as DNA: TGTGCCAGCAGTGACTCCGGGACTCCGAATGACGAGCAGTACTTC.

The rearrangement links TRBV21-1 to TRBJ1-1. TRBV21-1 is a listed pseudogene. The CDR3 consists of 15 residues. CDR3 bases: TGTGCCAGCAGCAAAATGTGTCAAGGGAGCACTGAAGCTTTCTTT. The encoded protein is CASSKMCQGSTEAFF.

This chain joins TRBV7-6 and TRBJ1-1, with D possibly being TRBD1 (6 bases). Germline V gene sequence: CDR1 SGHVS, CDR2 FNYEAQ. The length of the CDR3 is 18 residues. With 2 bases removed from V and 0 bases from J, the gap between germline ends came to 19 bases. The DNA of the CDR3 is TGTGCCAGCAGCTTAAGGGCAGGGGATGGGGTGATGAACACTGAAGCTTTCTTT. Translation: CASSLRAGDGVMNTEAFF.

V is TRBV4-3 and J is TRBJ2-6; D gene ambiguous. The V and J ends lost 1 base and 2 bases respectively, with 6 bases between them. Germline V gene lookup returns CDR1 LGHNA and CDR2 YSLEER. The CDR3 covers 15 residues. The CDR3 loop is CASSQAGAGANVLTF. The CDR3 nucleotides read TGCGCCAGCAGCCAAGCTGGGGCTGGGGCCAACGTCCTGACTTTC.

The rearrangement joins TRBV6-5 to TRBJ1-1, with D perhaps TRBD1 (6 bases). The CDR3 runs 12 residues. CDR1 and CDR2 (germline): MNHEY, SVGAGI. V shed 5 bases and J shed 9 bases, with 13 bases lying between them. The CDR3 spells CASSELRGKAFF. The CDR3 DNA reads TGTGCCAGCAGTGAATTGAGGGGGAAAGCTTTCTTT.

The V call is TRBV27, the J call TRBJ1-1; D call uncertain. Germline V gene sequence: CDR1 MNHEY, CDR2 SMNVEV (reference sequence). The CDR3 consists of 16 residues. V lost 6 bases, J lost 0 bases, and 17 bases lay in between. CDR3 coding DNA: TGTGCCAGCAGCCGTCCGGCCGCTCGATTGAACACTGAAGCTTTCTTT. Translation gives CASSRPAARLNTEAFF.

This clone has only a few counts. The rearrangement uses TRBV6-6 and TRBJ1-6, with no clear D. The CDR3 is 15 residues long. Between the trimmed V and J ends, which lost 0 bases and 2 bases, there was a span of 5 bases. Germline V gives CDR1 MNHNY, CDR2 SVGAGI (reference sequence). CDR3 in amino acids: CASSYSGPYNSPLHF. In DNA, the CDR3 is TGTGCCAGCAGTTACTCCGGGCCCTATAATTCACCCCTCCACTTT.